What follows describes a single TCR beta chain. Antigen specificity is unknown. The data derive from a study of Ad26.COV2.S vaccination and SARS-CoV-2 variants. This CDR3 comprises 15 residues. Losses at the gene ends were 4 bases for V and 5 bases for J; bases not matched to a gene: 9. Germline CDR1 and CDR2: SGHRS and YFSETQ. TCRdb's table, derived via immunoSEQ multiplex PCR, lists solely in-frame clones and lacks some. The sample carries 380,000 or so clones, about four fifths recorded once. Study conclusions and caveats: Total T cell responses may have been underestimated by the TCR breadth and depth analyses. A substantial breadth of spike-specific CD8+ and CD4+ T cell responses after vaccination has been reported.

Treatment indicated: approximately 18 received Ad26.COV2.S at low or high dose, single or two shots; about 5 received placebo; per-sample allocation not given. Samples analyzed were those drawn on day 63 after the first vaccine or placebo injection. Recruitment in Boston yielded a donor of adult age, 18-55 years. The source of this sequence is a person between 18 and 65 years old who received the Ad26.COV2.S COVID-19 vaccine or a placebo. The chain carries TRBV5-1 and TRBJ2-3, with 8 bases fitting TRBD1. The sample was peripheral blood, taken in a trial of Ad26.COV2.S vaccine versus placebo. CDR3 sequence (DNA): TGCGCCAGCAGCCTGACAGGGGAAAGTGGAGATACGCAGTATTTT. Its translation: CASSLTGESGDTQYF.